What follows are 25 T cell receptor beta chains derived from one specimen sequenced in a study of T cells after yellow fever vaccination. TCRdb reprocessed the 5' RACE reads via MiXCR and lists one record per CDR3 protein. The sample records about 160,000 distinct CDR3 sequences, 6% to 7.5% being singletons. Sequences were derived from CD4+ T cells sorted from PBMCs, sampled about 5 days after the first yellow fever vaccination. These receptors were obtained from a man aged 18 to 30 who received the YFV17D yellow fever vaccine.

This CDR3 is CAIKAGAETEAFF. The CDR3 nucleotides read TGTGCCATCAAGGCGGGGGCGGAGACTGAAGCTTTCTTT. This chain joins TRBV10-3 and TRBJ1-1; D might be TRBD1 (6 bases). The CDR3 covers 13 residues. Germline CDR1 reads ENHRY; CDR2 reads SYGVKD. Deletions cut 7 bases from V and 5 bases from J, with 14 bases between.

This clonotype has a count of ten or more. CDR3 bases: TGCGCCAGCTCGTCGGGGACTAGCGGGGGACCGAGCGAGCAGTACTTC. It specifies CASSSGTSGGPSEQYF. The chain combines TRBV5-1 with TRBJ2-7; TRBD2 matches at 14 bases. This CDR3 is built from 16 residues. From germline, CDR1 is SGHRS and CDR2 YFSETQ. J was trimmed by 6 bases and V by 7 bases; bases with no gene match: 12.

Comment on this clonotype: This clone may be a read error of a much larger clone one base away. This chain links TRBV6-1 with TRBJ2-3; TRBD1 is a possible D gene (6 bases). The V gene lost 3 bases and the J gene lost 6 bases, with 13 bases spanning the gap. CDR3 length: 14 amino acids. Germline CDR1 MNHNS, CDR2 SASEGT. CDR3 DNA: TGTGCCAGCAGTGAGGTTGTAACAGGGGATACGCAGTATTTT. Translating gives CASSEVVTGDTQYF.

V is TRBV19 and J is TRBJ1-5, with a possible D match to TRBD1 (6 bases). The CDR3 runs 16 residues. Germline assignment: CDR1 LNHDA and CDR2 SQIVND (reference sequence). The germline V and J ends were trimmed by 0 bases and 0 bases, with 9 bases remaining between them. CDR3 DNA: TGTGCCAGTAGTATAGACAGGGGACTTAGCAATCAGCCCCAGCATTTT. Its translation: CASSIDRGLSNQPQHF.

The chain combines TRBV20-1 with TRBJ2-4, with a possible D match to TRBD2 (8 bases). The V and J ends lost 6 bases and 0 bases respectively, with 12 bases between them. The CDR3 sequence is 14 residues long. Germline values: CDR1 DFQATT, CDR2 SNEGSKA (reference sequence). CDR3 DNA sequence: TGCAGTGCAGCGGGGGACAGAGCCAAAAACATTCAGTACTTC. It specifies CSAAGDRAKNIQYF.

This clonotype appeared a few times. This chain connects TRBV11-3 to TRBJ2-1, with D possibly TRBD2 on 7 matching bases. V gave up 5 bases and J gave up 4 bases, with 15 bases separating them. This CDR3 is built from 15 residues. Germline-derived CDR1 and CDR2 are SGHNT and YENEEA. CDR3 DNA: TGTGCCAGCAGCCTAACGGCGGGGGCGTACAATGAGCAGTTCTTC. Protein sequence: CASSLTAGAYNEQFF.

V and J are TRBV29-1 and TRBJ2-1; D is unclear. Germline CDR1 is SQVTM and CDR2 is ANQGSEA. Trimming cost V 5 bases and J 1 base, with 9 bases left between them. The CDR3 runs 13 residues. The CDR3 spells CSVSGPSYNEQFF. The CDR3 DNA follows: TGCAGCGTTTCGGGCCCATCCTACAATGAGCAGTTCTTC.

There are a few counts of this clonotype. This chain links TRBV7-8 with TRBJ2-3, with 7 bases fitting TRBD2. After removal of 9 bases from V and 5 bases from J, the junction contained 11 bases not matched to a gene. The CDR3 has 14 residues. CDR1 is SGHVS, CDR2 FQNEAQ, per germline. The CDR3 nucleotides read TGTGCCAGAGTAACCGCGGGGGATATAGATACGCAGTATTTT. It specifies CARVTAGDIDTQYF. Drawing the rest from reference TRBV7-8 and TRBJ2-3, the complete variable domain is GAGVSQSPRYKVAKRGQDVALRCDPISGHVSLFWYQQALGQGPEFLTYFQNEAQLDKSGLPSDRFFAERPEGSVSTLKIQRTQQEDSAVYLCARVTAGDIDTQYFGPGTRLTVL.

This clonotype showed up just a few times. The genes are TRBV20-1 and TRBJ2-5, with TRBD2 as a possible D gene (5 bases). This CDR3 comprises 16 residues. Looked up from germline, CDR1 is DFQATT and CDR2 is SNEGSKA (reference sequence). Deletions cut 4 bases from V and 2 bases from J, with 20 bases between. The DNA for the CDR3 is TGCAGTGCTATTCACCCGTATGAGGGAGTACAAGAGACCCAGTACTTC. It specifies CSAIHPYEGVQETQYF.

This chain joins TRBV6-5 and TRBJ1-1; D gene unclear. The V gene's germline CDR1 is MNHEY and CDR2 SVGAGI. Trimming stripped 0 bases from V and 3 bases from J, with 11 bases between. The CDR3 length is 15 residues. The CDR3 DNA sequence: TGTGCCAGCAGTTACTCAGGGAGGTCGGACACTGAAGCTTTCTTT. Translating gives CASSYSGRSDTEAFF.

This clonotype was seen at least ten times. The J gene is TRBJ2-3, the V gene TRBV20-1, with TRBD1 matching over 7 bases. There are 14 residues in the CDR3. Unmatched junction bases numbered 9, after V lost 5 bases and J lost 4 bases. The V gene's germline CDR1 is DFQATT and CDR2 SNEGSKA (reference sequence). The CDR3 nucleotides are TGCAGTGCTCTTCAGACAGGGCGGGCAGATACGCAGTATTTT. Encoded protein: CSALQTGRADTQYF.

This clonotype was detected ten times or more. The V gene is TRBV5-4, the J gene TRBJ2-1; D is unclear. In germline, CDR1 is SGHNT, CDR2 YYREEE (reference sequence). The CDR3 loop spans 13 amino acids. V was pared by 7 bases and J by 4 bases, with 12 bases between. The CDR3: CASVSLQYNEQFF. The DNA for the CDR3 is TGTGCCAGCGTCTCCCTTCAATACAATGAGCAGTTCTTC.

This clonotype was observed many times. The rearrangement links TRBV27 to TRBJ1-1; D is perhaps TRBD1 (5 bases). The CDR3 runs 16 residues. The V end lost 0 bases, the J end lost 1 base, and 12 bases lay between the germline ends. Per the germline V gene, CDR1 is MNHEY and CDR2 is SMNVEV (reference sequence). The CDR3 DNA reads TGTGCCAGCAGTTTATCGTGGGCAGGGTCGAACACTGAAGCTTTCTTT. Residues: CASSLSWAGSNTEAFF.

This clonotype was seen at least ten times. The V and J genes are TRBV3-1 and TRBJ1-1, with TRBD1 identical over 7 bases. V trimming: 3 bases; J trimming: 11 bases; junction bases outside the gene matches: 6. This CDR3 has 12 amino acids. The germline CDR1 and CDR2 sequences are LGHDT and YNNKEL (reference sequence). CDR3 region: CASSQARTGAFF. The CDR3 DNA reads TGTGCCAGCAGCCAGGCTAGGACAGGCGCTTTCTTT.

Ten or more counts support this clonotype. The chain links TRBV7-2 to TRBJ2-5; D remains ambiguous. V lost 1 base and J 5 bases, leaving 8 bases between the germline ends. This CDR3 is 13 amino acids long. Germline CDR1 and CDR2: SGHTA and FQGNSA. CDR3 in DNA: TGTGCCAGCAGCTTAGGGTTCGAGGAGACCCAGTACTTC. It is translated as CASSLGFEETQYF.

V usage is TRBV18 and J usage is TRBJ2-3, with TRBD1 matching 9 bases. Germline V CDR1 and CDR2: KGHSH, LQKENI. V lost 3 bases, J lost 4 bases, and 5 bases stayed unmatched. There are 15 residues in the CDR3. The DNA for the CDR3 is TGTGCCAGCTCACCTGGGACAGGGCGGCCAGATACGCAGTATTTT. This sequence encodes CASSPGTGRPDTQYF.

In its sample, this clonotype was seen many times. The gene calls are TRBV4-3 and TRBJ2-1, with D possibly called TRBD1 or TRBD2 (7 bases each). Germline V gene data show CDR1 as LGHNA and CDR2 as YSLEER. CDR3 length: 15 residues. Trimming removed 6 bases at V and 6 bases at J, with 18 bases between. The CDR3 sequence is CASSLAGGVINEQFF. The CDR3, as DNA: TGCGCCAGCAGTCTGGCAGGGGGGGTAATCAATGAGCAGTTCTTC.

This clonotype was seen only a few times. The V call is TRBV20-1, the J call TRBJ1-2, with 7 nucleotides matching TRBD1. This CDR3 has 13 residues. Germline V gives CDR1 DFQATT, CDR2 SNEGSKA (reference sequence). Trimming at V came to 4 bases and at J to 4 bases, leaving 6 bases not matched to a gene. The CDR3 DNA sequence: TGCAGTGCTACCCGACAGGGAGCCTATGGCTACACCTTC. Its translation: CSATRQGAYGYTF.

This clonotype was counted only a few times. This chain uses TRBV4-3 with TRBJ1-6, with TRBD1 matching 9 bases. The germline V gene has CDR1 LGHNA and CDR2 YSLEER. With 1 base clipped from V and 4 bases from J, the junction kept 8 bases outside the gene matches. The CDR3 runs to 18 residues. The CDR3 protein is CASSQAPGQGLYNSPLHF. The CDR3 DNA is TGCGCCAGCAGCCAAGCCCCGGGACAGGGTCTTTATAATTCACCCCTCCACTTT.

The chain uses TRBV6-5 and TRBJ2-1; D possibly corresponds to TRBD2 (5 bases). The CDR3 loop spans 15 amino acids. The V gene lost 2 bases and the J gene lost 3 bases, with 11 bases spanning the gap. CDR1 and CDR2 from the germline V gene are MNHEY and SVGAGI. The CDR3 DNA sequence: TGTGCCAGCAGTTACCTGAGGACTTTCTACAATGAGCAGTTCTTC. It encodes CASSYLRTFYNEQFF.

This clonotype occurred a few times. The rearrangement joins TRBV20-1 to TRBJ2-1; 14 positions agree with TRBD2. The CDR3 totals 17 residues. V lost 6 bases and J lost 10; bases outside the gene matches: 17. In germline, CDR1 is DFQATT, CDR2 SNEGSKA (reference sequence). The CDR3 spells CSASRLAGGALPQEQFF. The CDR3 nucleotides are TGCAGTGCCTCCCGACTAGCGGGGGGGGCACTACCCCAGGAGCAGTTCTTC.

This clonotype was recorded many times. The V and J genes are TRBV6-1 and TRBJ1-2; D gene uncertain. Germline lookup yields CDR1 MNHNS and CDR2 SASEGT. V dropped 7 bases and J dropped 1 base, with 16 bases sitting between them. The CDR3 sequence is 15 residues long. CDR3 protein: CASKSGGNDNYGYTF. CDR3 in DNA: TGTGCCAGCAAATCTGGAGGCAACGATAACTATGGCTACACCTTC.

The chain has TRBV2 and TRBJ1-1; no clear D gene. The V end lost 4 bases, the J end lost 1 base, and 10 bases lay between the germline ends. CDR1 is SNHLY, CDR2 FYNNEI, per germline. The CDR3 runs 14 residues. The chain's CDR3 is CASSVTDTNTEAFF. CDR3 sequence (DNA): TGTGCCAGCAGTGTAACAGACACGAACACTGAAGCTTTCTTT.

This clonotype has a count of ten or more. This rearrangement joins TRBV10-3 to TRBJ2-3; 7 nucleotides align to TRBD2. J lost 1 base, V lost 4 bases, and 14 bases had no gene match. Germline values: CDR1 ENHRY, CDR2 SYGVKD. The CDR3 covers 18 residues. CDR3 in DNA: TGTGCCATCAGTGGAAGCGGGGCGGCTCGAGGCCGCACAGATACGCAGTATTTT. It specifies CAISGSGAARGRTDTQYF.

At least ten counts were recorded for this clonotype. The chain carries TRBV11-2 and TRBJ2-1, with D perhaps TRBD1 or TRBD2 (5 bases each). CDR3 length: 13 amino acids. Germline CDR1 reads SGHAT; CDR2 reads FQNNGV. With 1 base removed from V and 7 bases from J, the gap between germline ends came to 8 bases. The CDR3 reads CASSLGDRNEQFF. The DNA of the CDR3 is TGTGCCAGCAGCTTAGGGGACCGAAATGAGCAGTTCTTC.